The clone carrying this TCR beta chain was observed many times. As yet, its antigen is unknown. Time point noted: sample taken at primary tumor resection. Sequencing was performed on whole RNA extracted from tumor and nontumor lung tissue, or from frozen PBMC, and the material was left unsorted. This sample is drawn from a study of spatial heterogeneity in lung cancer. Study conclusions and caveats: Approximate estimated coverage of tumor T cells amounted to around 6.9% for alpha and about 13% for beta chains. Counts of expanded intratumoral alpha and beta TCRs tracked tumor mutation counts.

TCRdb called the 5' RACE reads again in MiXCR, with one record for every CDR3 protein. There are about 13,000 distinct CDR3 sequences in the sample; roughly 3.3% occur only once, and roughly 16% lies in the top ten. From germline, CDR1 is SNHLY and CDR2 FYNNEI. V was shortened by 6 bases and J by 8 bases, with 10 bases between the two germline ends. The CDR3 runs 12 residues. The source was lung tumor tissue, collected at surgery. This chain links TRBV2 with TRBJ1-4, with unresolved D. The sequence was obtained from a male donor with early-stage non-small cell lung cancer. The CDR3 reads CASRSQVEKLFF. CDR3 nucleotides: TGTGCCAGCAGGTCGCAGGTCGAAAAACTGTTTTTT.